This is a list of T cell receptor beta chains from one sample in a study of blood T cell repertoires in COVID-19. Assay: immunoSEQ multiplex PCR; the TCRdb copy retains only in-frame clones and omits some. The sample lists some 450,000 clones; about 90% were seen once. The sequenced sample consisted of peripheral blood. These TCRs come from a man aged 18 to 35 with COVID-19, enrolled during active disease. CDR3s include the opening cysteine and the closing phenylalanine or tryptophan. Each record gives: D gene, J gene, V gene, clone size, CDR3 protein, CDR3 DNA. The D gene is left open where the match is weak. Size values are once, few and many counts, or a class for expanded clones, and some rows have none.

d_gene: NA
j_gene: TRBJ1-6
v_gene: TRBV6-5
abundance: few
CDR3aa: CASAGLNSPLHF
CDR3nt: TGTGCCAGCGCGGGACTTAATTCACCCCTCCACTTT

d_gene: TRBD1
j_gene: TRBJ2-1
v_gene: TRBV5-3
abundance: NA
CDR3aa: CARSLKDRSYNEQFF
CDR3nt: TGTGCCAGAAGCTTGAAGGACAGGAGCTACAATGAGCAGTTCTTC

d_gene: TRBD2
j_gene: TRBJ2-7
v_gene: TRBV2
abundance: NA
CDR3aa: CASSDRLAGGHNEQYF
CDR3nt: TGTGCCAGCAGTGATAGACTAGCGGGAGGGCATAACGAGCAGTACTTC

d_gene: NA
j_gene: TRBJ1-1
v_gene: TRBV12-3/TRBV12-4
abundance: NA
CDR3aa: CASERGTEAFF
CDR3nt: TGTGCCAGCGAAAGGGGAACTGAAGCTTTCTTT

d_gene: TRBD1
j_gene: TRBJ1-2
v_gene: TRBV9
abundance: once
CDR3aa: CASSETGSGTGLYGYTF
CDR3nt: TGTGCCAGCAGCGAAACTGGGTCCGGGACAGGTCTCTATGGCTACACCTTC

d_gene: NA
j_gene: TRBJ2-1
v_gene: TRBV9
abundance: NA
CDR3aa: CASSVGTTPTYNEQFF
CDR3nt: TGTGCCAGCAGCGTAGGGACTACCCCTACCTACAATGAGCAGTTCTTC

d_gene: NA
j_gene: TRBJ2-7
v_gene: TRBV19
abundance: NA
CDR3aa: CASSGNYEQYF
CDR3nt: TGTGCCAGTAGTGGCAACTACGAGCAGTACTTC

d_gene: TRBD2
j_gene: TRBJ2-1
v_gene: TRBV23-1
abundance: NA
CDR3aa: CASSPPGGWFYEQFF
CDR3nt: TGCGCCAGCAGTCCCCCGGGGGGATGGTTCTATGAGCAGTTCTTC

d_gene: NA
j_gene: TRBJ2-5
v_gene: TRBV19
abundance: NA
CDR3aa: CASGRAQGETQYF
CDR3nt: TGTGCCAGTGGCCGGGCCCAGGGAGAGACCCAGTACTTC

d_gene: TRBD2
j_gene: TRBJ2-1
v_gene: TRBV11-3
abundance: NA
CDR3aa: CASSLGTSGRNEQFF
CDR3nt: TGTGCCAGCAGCTTAGGGACTAGCGGGAGGAATGAGCAGTTCTTC

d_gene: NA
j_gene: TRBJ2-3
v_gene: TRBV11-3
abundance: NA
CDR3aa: CASSLDGTRGDTQYF
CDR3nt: TGTGCCAGCAGCTTAGATGGGACTCGAGGAGATACGCAGTATTTT

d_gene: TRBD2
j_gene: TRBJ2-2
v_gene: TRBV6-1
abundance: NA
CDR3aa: CASSEGVAGVSPGELFF
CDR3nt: TGTGCCAGCAGTGAAGGTGTAGCGGGAGTCAGCCCCGGGGAGCTGTTTTTT

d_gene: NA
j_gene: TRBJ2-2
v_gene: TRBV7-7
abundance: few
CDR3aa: CASSLDGDTGELFF
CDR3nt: TGTGCCAGCAGCTTAGACGGGGACACCGGGGAGCTGTTTTTT

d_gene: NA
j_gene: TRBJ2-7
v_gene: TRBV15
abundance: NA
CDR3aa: CATSREQGPFEQYF
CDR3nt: TGTGCCACCAGCAGAGAGCAGGGTCCGTTCGAGCAGTACTTC

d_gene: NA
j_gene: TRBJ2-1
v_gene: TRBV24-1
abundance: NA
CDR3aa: CATSDWQRRSSYNEQFF
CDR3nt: TGTGCCACCAGTGATTGGCAGCGGAGAAGCTCCTACAATGAGCAGTTCTTC

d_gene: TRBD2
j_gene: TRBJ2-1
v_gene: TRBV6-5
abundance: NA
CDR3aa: CASKRTSGSTNEQFF
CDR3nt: TGTGCCAGCAAACGGACTAGCGGGAGTACGAATGAGCAGTTCTTC

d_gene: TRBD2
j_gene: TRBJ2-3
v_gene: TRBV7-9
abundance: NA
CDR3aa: CASSLGSGVTDTQYF
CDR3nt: TGTGCCAGCAGCCTAGGTAGCGGGGTGACAGATACGCAGTATTTT

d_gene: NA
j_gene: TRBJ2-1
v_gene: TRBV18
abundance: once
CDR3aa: CASSPGYQNEQFF
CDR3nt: TGTGCCAGCTCACCGGGCTACCAGAATGAGCAGTTCTTC

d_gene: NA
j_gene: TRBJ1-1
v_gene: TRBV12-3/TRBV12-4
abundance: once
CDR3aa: CASSPRSNTEAFF
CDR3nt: TGTGCCAGCAGCCCTAGATCGAACACTGAAGCTTTCTTT

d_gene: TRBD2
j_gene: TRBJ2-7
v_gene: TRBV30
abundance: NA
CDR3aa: CAWSRTSGTSGTYEQYF
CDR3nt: TGTGCCTGGAGTAGGACCTCCGGGACTAGCGGGACCTACGAGCAGTACTTC

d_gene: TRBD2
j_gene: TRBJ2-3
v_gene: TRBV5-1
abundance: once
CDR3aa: CASSLTSGIITDTQYF
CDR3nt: TGCGCCAGCAGTTTGACTAGCGGTATTATCACAGATACGCAGTATTTT

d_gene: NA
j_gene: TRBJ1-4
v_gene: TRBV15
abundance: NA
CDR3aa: CATSRDLRTVNEKLFF
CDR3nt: TGTGCCACCAGCAGAGATCTTAGGACAGTTAATGAAAAACTGTTTTTT

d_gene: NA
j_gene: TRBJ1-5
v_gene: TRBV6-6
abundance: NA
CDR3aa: CASSDSGGNQPQHF
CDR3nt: TGTGCCAGCAGCGATTCAGGGGGCAATCAGCCCCAGCATTTT

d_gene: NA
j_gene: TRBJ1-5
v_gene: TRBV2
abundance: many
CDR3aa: CASSVGGLGNQPQHF
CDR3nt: TGTGCCAGCAGTGTGGGGGGGCTGGGCAATCAGCCCCAGCATTTT

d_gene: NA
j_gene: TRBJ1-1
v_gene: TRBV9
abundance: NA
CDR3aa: CASSGGGAGNTEAFF
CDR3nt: TGTGCCAGCAGCGGCGGCGGGGCGGGGAACACTGAAGCTTTCTTT

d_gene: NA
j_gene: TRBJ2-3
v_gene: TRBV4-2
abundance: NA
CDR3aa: CASSPRWEGTDTQYF
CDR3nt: TGTGCCAGCAGCCCCCGTTGGGAGGGCACAGATACGCAGTATTTT

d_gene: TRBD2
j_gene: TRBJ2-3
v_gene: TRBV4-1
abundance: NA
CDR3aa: CASRPPRQRDSTDTQYF
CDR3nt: TGCGCCAGCAGGCCTCCCCGGCAGCGGGATAGCACAGATACGCAGTATTTT

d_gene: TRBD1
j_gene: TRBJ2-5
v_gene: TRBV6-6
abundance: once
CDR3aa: CASNRAGGAGGIETQYF
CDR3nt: TGTGCCAGCAATCGGGCAGGGGGCGCAGGTGGTATCGAGACCCAGTACTTC

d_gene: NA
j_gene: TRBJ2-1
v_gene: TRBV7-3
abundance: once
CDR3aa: CASSLKSGAYNEQFF
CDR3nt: TGTGCCAGCAGCTTAAAATCGGGGGCCTACAATGAGCAGTTCTTC

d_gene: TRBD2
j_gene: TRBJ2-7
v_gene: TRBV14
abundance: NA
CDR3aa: CASSRRRESHEQYF
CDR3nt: TGTGCCAGCAGCCGGAGGCGGGAGTCGCACGAGCAGTACTTC

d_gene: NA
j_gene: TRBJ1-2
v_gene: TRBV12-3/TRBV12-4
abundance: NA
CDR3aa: CASKRGGMDGYTF
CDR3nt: TGTGCCAGCAAACGCGGGGGCATGGATGGCTACACCTTC

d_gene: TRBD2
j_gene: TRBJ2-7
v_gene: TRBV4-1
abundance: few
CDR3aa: CASSQPSGRNYEQYF
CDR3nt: TGCGCCAGCAGCCAACCTAGCGGGAGAAACTACGAGCAGTACTTC

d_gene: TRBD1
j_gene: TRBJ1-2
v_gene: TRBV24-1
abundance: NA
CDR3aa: CATSDPTGYNGYTF
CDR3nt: TGTGCCACCAGTGATCCGACAGGGTATAATGGCTACACCTTC

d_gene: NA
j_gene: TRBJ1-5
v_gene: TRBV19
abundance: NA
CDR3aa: CASSIGAWSNQPQHF
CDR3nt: TGTGCCAGTAGTATTGGGGCTTGGAGCAATCAGCCCCAGCATTTT

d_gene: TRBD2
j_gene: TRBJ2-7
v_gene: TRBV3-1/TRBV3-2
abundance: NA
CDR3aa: CASSHIEKAGAYEQYF
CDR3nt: TGTGCCAGCAGCCACATCGAGAAAGCGGGGGCCTACGAGCAGTACTTC

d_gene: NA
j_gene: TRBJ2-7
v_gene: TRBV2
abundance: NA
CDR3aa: CASSVALFYEQYF
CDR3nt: TGTGCCAGCAGTGTGGCTCTTTTCTACGAGCAGTACTTC

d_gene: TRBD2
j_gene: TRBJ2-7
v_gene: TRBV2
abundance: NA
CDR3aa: CASRNGLAGTYEQYF
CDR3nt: TGTGCCAGCAGGAACGGACTAGCGGGGACCTACGAGCAGTACTTC